This is a list of T cell receptor beta chains from one sample in a study of molecular identifiers for immune sequencing clone quantification. Each CDR3 protein is one row after TCRdb ran MiXCR on the PCR reads. The sample holds about 510,000 distinct CDR3 sequences, about 25% seen once. The sequenced sample consisted of naive CD8+ T cells from blood, with Jurkat cell RNA spiked in. The receptors originated from a human donor in good health. Some libraries in this study had Jurkat cell RNA spiked in. CDR3s include the opening cysteine and the closing phenylalanine or tryptophan. A D gene is named only where the DNA matches it firmly. The size of a clone is reported for some rows only, either as once, few or many, or as a class for expanded clones.

V gene	D gene	clone size	J gene	CDR3 DNA	CDR3 protein
TRBV6-2/TRBV6-3	-	few	TRBJ2-4	TGTGCCAGCAGTTACTCTCAAACCTCCGCCAAAAGCATTCAGTACTTC	CASSYSQTSAKSIQYF
TRBV20-1	-	few	TRBJ2-7	TGCAGTGCCCCAATGGCCTACGAGCAGTACTTC	CSAPMAYEQYF
TRBV6-5	TRBD1	-	TRBJ2-7	TGTGCCCGCAGTTACCGGGGACAGGGGTACGAGCAGTACTTC	CARSYRGQGYEQYF
TRBV6-5	TRBD1	few	TRBJ2-7	TGTGCCAGCAGTTCTACCCCCGCCGGGACAGGGATCTCCTACGAGCAGTACTTC	CASSSTPAGTGISYEQYF
TRBV7-6	TRBD1	few	TRBJ2-6	TGTGCCAGCAGCTACAACAGGGGCCCTCTTGGGGCCAACGTCCTGACTTTC	CASSYNRGPLGANVLTF
TRBV18	-	many	TRBJ2-3	TGTGCCAGCTCACCATCGGCCACAGATACGCAGTATTTT	CASSPSATDTQYF
TRBV28	-	few	TRBJ1-5	TGTGCCAGCAGTTATTCAAATTCGAGGCCCCAGCATTTT	CASSYSNSRPQHF
TRBV27	-	once	TRBJ2-7	TGTGCCAGCAGTTATGCCCTCTCCTACGCGCAGTACTTC	CASSYALSYAQYF
TRBV4-3	-	many	TRBJ2-7	TGCGCCAGCAGCCAAGTCGGGGGAATCTCCTACGAGCAGTACTTC	CASSQVGGISYEQYF
TRBV12-3/TRBV12-4	TRBD2	-	TRBJ2-3	TGTGCCAGCAGTTTGACTAGCGGGAGGGAGACAGATACGCAGTATTTT	CASSLTSGRETDTQYF
TRBV20-1	TRBD1	many	TRBJ2-7	TGCAGTGCTAGGGGGGGACAGGGCCCCTACGAGCAGTACTTC	CSARGGQGPYEQYF
TRBV12-3/TRBV12-4	-	-	TRBJ1-1	TGTGTCAGCAGTTTCACAGGGTGGGGCACTGAAGCTTTCTTT	CVSSFTGWGTEAFF
TRBV12-3/TRBV12-4	TRBD1	many	TRBJ1-3	TGTGCCAGCAGTTTATCAGGGGGTGGAAACACCATATATTTT	CASSLSGGGNTIYF
TRBV20-1	-	many	TRBJ2-7	TGCAGTGCTAGCCTGGGGGCCGGCTACGAGCAGTACTTC	CSASLGAGYEQYF
TRBV9	TRBD2	-	TRBJ2-3	TGTGCCAGCAGCACCCCTTCCGTAAGCGGGGGGGCTCAAGATACGCAGTATTTT	CASSTPSVSGGAQDTQYF
TRBV7-9	-	few	TRBJ1-4	TGTGCCAGCAGCTCCAACTTCCATGACACCGCAACTAATGAAAAACTGTTTTTT	CASSSNFHDTATNEKLFF
TRBV6-1	TRBD1	-	TRBJ2-5	TGTGCCAGCACCCCCCTGTTTCAGGGACAGCTCCAAGAGACCCAGTACTTC	CASTPLFQGQLQETQYF
TRBV25-1	-	-	TRBJ2-1	TGTGCCAGCAGTGAATTAAGAGATGGGGATGAGCAGTTCTTC	CASSELRDGDEQFF
TRBV4-3	-	many	TRBJ1-4	TGCGCCAGCAGCCCCCCGTTTGGTGAAAAACTGTTTTTT	CASSPPFGEKLFF
TRBV14	-	many	TRBJ2-3	TGTGCCAGCAGCCAAGATCACGGGGCAGATACGCAGTATTTT	CASSQDHGADTQYF
TRBV6-2/TRBV6-3	-	few	TRBJ2-7	TGTGCCAGCAGTCCCGTGGGGGCGCCCTTCTACGAGCAGTACTTC	CASSPVGAPFYEQYF
TRBV20-1	-	-	TRBJ2-7	TGCAGTGCTAGAGATCGAAGTAGTCTCTACGAGCAGTACTTC	CSARDRSSLYEQYF
TRBV4-1	TRBD1	few	TRBJ2-7	TGCGCCAGCAGCCAAGTTTCCGGGGACAGGGGTTACGAGCAGTACTTC	CASSQVSGDRGYEQYF